What follows are 8 T cell receptor beta chains derived from one specimen sequenced in a study of response to subunit inactivated influenza vaccine. TCRdb reprocessed the RT-PCR reads with MiXCR, giving one entry per CDR3 protein. The sample has some 640,000 distinct CDR3 sequences, 11% to 15% seen once; the top ten hold 6.5% to 8.5%. Source: PBMCs from blood, taken 14 to 15 days before vaccination. The source of these receptors is a man aged 50 to 59 who received an inactivated influenza vaccine.

This clonotype was found a few times. The genes are TRBV7-2 and TRBJ2-1; D gene ambiguous. The V gene lost 0 bases and the J gene lost 0 bases, with 15 bases spanning the gap. This CDR3 has 18 residues. Germline V CDR1 and CDR2: SGHTA, FQGNSA. The CDR3 bases are TGTGCCAGCAGCTTAGCCCTGGGCAGAAAAAGCTCCTACAATGAGCAGTTCTTC. Translating it yields CASSLALGRKSSYNEQFF.

This clonotype was seen only a few times. The chain combines TRBV7-6 with TRBJ2-7, with D possibly called TRBD1 or TRBD2 (5 bases each). The CDR3 is 14 residues long. CDR1 and CDR2 (germline): SGHVS, FNYEAQ. V dropped 5 bases and J dropped 0 bases, with 11 bases sitting between them. The CDR3 bases are TGTGCCAGCAGCCGGGACGGCGACTCCTACGAGCAGTACTTC. This encodes CASSRDGDSYEQYF.

This clonotype turned up a few times. The chain has TRBV7-8 and TRBJ2-1; 7 nucleotides line up with TRBD2. Germline V gene data show CDR1 as SGHVS and CDR2 as FQNEAQ. With 0 bases clipped from V and 5 bases from J, the junction kept 16 bases outside the gene matches. This CDR3 is 19 amino acids long. CDR3 coding DNA: TGTGCCAGCAGCTTAGCGCGGGGGTTTGGGCTAGCGGTCCACAATGAGCAGTTCTTC. Protein product: CASSLARGFGLAVHNEQFF.

This clonotype was counted at least ten times. V is TRBV14 and J is TRBJ2-1; D is uncertain. The V end lost 4 bases, the J end lost 7 bases, and 11 bases lay between the germline ends. The length of the CDR3 is 13 residues. CDR1 and CDR2 from the germline V gene are SGHDN and FVKESK. As DNA, the CDR3 is TGTGCCAGCAGCCTAGGGTGGGTGAATGAGCAGTTCTTC. Amino acids: CASSLGWVNEQFF.

The chain recombines TRBV7-9 with TRBJ2-2; a possible D gene is TRBD2 (5 bases). V was cut by 7 bases and J by 1 base, with 16 bases left in between. Germline V CDR1 and CDR2: SEHNR, FQNEAQ (reference sequence). CDR3 length: 16 residues. This CDR3 is CASNWLGVENTGELFF. The CDR3 nucleotides are TGTGCCAGCAACTGGCTCGGGGTCGAGAACACCGGGGAGCTGTTTTTT.

This clonotype was picked up a small number of times. This chain joins TRBV4-3 and TRBJ2-7; weak D call: TRBD1 (6 bases). Germline CDR1 reads LGHNA; CDR2 reads YSLEER. The CDR3 loop spans 15 amino acids. Trimming took off 1 base at V and 2 bases at J, with 12 bases between the two ends. The CDR3 DNA follows: TGCGCCAGCAGCCAAGTTATAGGGACAACCTACGAGCAGTACTTC. It translates to CASSQVIGTTYEQYF.

This clonotype was seen a few times. The J gene is TRBJ1-5, the V gene TRBV15, with a tentative D call TRBD1 (6 bases). The V end lost 1 base, the J end lost 6 bases, and 7 bases lay between the germline ends. The CDR3 contains 13 residues. Germline V gives CDR1 LNHNV, CDR2 YYDKDF (reference sequence). CDR3 sequence (DNA): TGTGCCACCAGCAGAGTAGGGGGTCAGCCCCAGCATTTT. Translated, it gives CATSRVGGQPQHF.

The table lists this clonotype with many counts. The chain employs TRBV29-1 and TRBJ2-7; D perhaps matches TRBD2 (5 bases). Germline CDR1 and CDR2: SQVTM and ANQGSEA. Trimming shortened V by 4 bases and J by 3 bases, and 13 bases separated the two germline ends. The CDR3 extends over 13 amino acids. The chain's CDR3 is CSVAWTGNYEQYF. The CDR3 bases are TGCAGCGTTGCGTGGACGGGAAACTACGAGCAGTACTTC.